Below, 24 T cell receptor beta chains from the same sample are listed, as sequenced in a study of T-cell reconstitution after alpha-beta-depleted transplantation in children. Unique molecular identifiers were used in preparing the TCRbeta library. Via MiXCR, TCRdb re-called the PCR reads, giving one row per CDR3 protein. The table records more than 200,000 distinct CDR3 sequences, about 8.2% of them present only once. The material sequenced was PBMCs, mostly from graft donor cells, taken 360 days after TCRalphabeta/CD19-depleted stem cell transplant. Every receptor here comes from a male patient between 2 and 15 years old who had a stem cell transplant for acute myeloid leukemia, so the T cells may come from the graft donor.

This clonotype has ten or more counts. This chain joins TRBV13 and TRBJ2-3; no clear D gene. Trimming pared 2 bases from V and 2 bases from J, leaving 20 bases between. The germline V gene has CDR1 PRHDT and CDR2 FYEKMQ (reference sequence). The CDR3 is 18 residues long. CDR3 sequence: CASSLRQVAVGFTDTQYF. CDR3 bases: TGTGCCAGCAGCTTACGCCAGGTAGCCGTGGGATTCACAGATACGCAGTATTTT.

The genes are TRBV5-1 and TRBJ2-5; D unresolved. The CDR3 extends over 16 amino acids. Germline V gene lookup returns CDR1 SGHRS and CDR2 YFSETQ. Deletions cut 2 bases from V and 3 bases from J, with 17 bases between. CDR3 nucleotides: TGCGCCAGCAGCTTCCCTTCTTCTAGGATTGAAGAGACCCAGTACTTC. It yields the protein CASSFPSSRIEETQYF.

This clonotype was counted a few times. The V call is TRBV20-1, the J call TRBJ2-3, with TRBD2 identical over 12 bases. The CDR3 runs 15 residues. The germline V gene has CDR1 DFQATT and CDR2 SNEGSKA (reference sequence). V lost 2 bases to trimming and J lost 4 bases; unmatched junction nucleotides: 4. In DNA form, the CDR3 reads TGCAGTGCTAGACTAGCGGGGGGGCGGGCAGATACGCAGTATTTT. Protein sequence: CSARLAGGRADTQYF.

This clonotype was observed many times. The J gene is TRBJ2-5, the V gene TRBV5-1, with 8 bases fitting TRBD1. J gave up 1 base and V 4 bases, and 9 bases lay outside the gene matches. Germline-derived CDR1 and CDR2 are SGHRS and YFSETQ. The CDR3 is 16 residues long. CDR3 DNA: TGCGCCAGCAGCCTCACCAACAGGGGGACCCAAGAGACCCAGTACTTC. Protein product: CASSLTNRGTQETQYF.

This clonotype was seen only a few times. DNA of the CDR3: TGTGCCACTTCGACAGGGGGGGGTTTTAAAGGGCTGTTTTTT. Protein: CATSTGGGFKGLFF. The V call is TRBV19, the J call TRBJ2-2, with TRBD1 matching 9 bases. Germline V gene data show CDR1 as LNHDA and CDR2 as SQIVND (reference sequence). Trimming removed 10 bases from V and 13 bases from J; junction bases left unmatched: 16. The CDR3 has 14 residues.

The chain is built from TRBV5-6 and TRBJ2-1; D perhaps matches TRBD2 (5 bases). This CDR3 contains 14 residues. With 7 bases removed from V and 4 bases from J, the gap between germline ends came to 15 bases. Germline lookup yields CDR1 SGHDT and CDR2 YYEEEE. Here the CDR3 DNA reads TGTGCCAGCGAGTTGAGGGCCCGGTACAATGAGCAGTTCTTC. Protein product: CASELRARYNEQFF. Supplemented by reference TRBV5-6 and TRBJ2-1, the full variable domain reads DAGVTQSPTHLIKTRGQQVTLRCSPKSGHDTVSWYQQALGQGPQFIFQYYEEEERQRGNFPDRFSGHQFPNYSSELNVNALLLGDSALYLCASELRARYNEQFFGPGTRLTVL.

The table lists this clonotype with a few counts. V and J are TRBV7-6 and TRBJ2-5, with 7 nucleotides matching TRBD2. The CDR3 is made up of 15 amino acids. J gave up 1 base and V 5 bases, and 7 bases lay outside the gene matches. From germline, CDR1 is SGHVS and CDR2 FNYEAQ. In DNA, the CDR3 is TGTGCCAGCAGCCCCCTCTCGGGGGGCCAAGAGACCCAGTACTTC. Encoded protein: CASSPLSGGQETQYF. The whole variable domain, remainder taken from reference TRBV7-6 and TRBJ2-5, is GAGVSQSPRYKVTKRGQDVALRCDPISGHVSLYWYRQALGQGPEFLTYFNYEAQQDKSGLPNDRFSAERPEGSISTLTIQRTEQRDSAMYRCASSPLSGGQETQYFGPGTRLLVL.

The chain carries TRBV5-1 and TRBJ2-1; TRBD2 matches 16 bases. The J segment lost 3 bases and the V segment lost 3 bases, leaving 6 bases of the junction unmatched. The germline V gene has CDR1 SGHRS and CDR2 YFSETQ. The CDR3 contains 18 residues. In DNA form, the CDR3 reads TGCGCCAGCAGCTCGGGACTAGCGGGGGGGATCCTCTACAATGAGCAGTTCTTC. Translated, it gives CASSSGLAGGILYNEQFF. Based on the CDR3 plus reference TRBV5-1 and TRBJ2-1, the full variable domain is KAGVTQTPRYLIKTRGQQVTLSCSPISGHRSVSWYQQTPGQGLQFLFEYFSETQRNKGNFPGRFSGRQFSNSRSEMNVSTLELGDSALYLCASSSGLAGGILYNEQFFGPGTRLTVL.

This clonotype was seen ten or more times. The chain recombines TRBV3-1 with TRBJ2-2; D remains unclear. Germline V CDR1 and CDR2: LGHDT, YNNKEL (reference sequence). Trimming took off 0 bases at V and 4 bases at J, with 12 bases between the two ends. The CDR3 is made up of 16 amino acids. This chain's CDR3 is CASSQDKVWATGELFF. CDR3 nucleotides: TGTGCCAGCAGCCAAGATAAAGTGTGGGCCACCGGGGAGCTGTTTTTT.

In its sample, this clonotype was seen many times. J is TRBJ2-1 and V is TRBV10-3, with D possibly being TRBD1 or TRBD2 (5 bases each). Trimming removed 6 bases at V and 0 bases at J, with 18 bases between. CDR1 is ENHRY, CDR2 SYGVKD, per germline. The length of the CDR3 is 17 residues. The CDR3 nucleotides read TGTGCCATCAGCGGGACCTTAACTCTTAGCTCCTACAATGAGCAGTTCTTC. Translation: CAISGTLTLSSYNEQFF.

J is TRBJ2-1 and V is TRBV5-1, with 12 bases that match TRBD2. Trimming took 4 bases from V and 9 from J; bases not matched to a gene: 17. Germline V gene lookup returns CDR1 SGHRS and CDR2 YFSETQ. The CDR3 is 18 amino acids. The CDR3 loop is CASSPGLAGSKGNGEQFF. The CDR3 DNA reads TGCGCCAGCAGCCCGGGACTAGCGGGCTCGAAGGGGAACGGTGAGCAGTTCTTC.

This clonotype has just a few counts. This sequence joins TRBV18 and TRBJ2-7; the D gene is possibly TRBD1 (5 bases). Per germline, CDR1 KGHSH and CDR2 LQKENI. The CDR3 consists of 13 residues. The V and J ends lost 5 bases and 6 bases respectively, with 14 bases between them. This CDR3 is CASSVQGMSEQYV. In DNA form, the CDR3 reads TGTGCCAGCTCAGTTCAGGGAATGTCCGAGCAGTACGTC.

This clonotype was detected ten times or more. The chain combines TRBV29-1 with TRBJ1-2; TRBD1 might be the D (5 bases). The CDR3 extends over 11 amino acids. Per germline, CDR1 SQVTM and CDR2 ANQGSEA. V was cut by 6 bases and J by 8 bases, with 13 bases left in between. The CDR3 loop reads CSVGGTGGYTF. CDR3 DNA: TGCAGCGTCGGCGGGACGGGAGGCTACACCTTC. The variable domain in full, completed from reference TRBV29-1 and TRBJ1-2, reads SAVISQKPSRDICQRGTSLTIQCQVDSQVTMMFWYRQQPGQSLTLIATANQGSEATYESGFVIDKFPISRPNLTFSTLTVSNMSPEDSSIYLCSVGGTGGYTFGSGTRLTVV.

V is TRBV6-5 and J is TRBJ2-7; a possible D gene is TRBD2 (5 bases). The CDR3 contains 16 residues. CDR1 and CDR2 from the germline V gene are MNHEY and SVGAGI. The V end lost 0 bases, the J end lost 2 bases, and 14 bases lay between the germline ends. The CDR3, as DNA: TGTGCCAGCAGTTACTCCGCCTCGAGGGTGCCCTACGAGCAGTACGTC. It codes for CASSYSASRVPYEQYV.

This CDR3 reads CAIAGGTDTQYF. The CDR3 DNA reads TGTGCCATAGCGGGAGGCACAGATACGCAGTATTTT. The chain employs TRBV10-3 and TRBJ2-3, with 8 bases that match TRBD2. CDR1 is ENHRY, CDR2 SYGVKD, per germline. This CDR3 region has 12 residues. V dropped 9 bases and J dropped 1; count of bases not matched to a gene: 0.

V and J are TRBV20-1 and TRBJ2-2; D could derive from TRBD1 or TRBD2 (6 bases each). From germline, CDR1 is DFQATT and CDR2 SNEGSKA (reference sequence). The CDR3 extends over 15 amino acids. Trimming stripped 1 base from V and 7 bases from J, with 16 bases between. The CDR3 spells CSARGGAPLDGELFF. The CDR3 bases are TGCAGTGCTAGAGGGGGGGCACCTTTGGACGGGGAGCTGTTTTTT.

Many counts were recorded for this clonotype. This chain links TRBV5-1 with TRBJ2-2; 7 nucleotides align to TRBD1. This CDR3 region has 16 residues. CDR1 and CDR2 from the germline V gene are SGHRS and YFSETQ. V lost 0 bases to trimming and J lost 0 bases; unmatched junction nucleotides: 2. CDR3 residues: CASSLAGTANTGELFF. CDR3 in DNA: TGCGCCAGCAGCTTGGCCGGGACAGCGAACACCGGGGAGCTGTTTTTT.

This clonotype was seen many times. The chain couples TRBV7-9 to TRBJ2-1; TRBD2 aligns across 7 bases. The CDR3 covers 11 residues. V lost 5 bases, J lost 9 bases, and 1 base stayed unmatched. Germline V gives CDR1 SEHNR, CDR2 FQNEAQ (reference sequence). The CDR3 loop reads CASSPSGEQFF. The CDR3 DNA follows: TGTGCCAGCAGCCCTAGCGGTGAGCAGTTCTTC.

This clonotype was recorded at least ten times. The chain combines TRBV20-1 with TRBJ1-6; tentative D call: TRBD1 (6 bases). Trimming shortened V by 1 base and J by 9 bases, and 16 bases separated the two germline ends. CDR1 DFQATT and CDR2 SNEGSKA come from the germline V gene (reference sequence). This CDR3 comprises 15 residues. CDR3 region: CSARGSQGEASPLHF. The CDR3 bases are TGCAGTGCTAGAGGGTCACAGGGAGAGGCTTCACCCCTCCACTTT.

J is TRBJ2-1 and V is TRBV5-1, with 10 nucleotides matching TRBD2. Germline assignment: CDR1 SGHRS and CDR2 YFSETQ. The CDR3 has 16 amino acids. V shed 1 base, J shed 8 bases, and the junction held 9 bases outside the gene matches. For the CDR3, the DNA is TGCGCCAGCAGCTTGCTCAGCGGGGGGGATGGTGATGAGCAGTTCTTC. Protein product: CASSLLSGGDGDEQFF.

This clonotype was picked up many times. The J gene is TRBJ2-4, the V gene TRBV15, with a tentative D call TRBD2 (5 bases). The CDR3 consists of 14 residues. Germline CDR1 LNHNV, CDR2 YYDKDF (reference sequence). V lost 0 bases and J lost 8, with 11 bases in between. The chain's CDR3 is CATSRDRMEDIQYF. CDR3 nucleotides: TGTGCCACCAGCAGAGACCGTATGGAGGACATTCAGTACTTC.

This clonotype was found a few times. CDR3 coding DNA: TGTGCCAGCAGTACGCAGAAGCCCTCATTCTCCTACGAGCAGTACTTC. Amino acids: CASSTQKPSFSYEQYF. The chain uses TRBV12-3 or TRBV12-4 and TRBJ2-7, with no clear D. This CDR3 region has 16 residues. V lost 5 bases and J lost 0, with 17 bases in between.

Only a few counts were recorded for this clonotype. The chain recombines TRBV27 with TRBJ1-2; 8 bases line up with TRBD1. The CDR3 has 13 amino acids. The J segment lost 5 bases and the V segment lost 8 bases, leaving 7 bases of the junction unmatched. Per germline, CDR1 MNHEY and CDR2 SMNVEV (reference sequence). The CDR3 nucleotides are TGTGCCAGCGCAATACGACAGGGGTATGGCTACACCTTC. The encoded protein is CASAIRQGYGYTF.

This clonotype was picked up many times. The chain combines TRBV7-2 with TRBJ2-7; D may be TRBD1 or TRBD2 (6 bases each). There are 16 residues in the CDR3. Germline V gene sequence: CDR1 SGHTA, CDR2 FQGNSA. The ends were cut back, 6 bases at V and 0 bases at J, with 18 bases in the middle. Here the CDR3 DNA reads TGTGCCAGCAGAGACCCCGCGGGACAAGTCTCCTACGAGCAGTACTTC. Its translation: CASRDPAGQVSYEQYF.